This TCR beta chain derives from a study of long-term antiretroviral therapy in people with HIV. For this clone: What it binds is not known.

Regarding the study as a whole: Clones that had undergone expansion before ART prevailed in the repertoire throughout all time points.

A v3.0 immunoSEQ assay was performed at survey level. Assay used: immunoSEQ multiplex PCR; TCRdb lists only in-frame clones, some missing. The sample contains 44,000 or so clones, over 90% of which appear only once. Trimming removed 7 bases from V and 0 bases from J; junction bases left unmatched: 8. This CDR3 comprises 14 residues. Germline CDR1 is SQVTM and CDR2 is ANQGSEA. The chain employs TRBV29-1 and TRBJ1-1; 7 bases are a match to TRBD1. This material consisted of unsorted PBMCs, taken 3.7 years after starting antiretroviral therapy. The clonotype comes from a woman aged 45 to 65 with HIV. In DNA form, the CDR3 reads TGCAGCGAGGTACCACAGGGGATGAACACTGAAGCTTTCTTT. Translating gives CSEVPQGMNTEAFF.